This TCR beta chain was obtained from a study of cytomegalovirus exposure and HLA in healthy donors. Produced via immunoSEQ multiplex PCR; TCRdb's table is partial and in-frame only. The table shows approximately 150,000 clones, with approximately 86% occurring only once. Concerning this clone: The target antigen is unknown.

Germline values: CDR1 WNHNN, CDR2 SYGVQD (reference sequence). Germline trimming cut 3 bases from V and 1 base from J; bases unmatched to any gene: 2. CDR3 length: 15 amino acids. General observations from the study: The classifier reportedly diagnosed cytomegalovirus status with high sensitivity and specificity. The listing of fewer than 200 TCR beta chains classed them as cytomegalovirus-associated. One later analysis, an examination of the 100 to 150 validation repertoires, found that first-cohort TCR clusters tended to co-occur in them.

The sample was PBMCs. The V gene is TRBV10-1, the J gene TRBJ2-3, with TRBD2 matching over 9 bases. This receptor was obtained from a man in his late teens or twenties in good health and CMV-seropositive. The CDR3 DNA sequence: TGCGCCAGCAGTGACGAGCGGGGGGGCACAGATACGCAGTATTTT. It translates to CASSDERGGTDTQYF.